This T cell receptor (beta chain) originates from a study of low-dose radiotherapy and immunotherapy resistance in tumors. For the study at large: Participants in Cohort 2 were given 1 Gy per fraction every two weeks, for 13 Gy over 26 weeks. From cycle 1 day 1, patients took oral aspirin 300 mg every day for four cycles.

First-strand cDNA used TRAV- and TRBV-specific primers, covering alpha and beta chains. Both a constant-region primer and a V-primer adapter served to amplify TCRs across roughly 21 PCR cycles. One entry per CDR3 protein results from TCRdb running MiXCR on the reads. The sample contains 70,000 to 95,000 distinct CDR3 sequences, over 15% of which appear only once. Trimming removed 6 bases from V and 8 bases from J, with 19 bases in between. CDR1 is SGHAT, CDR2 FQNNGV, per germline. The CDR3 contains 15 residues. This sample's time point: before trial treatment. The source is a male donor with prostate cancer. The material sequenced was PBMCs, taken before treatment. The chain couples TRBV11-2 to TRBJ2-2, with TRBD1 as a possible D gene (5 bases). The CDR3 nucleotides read TGTGCCAGCAGTCGAGGCCCCTTTCAGGGAGGGGAGCTGTTTTTT. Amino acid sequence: CASSRGPFQGGELFF. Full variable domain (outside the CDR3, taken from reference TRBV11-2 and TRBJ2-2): EAGVAQSPRYKIIEKRQSVAFWCNPISGHATLYWYQQILGQGPKLLIQFQNNGVVDDSQLPKDRFSAERLKGVDSTLKIQPAKLEDSAVYLCASSRGPFQGGELFFGEGSRLTVL.